Listed here are 2 T cell receptor beta chains from one sample, sequenced in a study of CD8 T cells in Susac syndrome. An input of roughly 0.45 to 1 ug of RNA was subjected to reverse transcription using random hexamers. One entry per CDR3 protein, called by TCRdb with MiXCR from the immunoSEQ multiplex PCR reads. The table includes roughly 150,000 distinct CDR3 sequences, approximately 94% detected once. Sequencing input: CD8+ T cells from PBMCs. Every receptor here comes from a human donor with multiple sclerosis.

This chain connects TRBV16 to TRBJ1-1; D ambiguous. CDR3 length: 13 residues. Germline V gene lookup returns CDR1 KGHSY and CDR2 FQNENV. V gave up 2 bases and J gave up 1 base, with 5 bases separating them. In DNA, the CDR3 is TGTGCCAGCAGCCAAATCCCGAACACTGAAGCTTTCTTT. Encoded protein: CASSQIPNTEAFF. Based on the CDR3 plus reference TRBV16 and TRBJ1-1, the full variable domain is GEEVAQTPKHLVRGEGQKAKLYCAPIKGHSYVFWYQQVLKNEFKFLISFQNENVFDETGMPKERFSAKCLPNSPCSLEIQATKLEDSAVYFCASSQIPNTEAFFGQGTRLTVV.

This clonotype was counted once. The chain uses TRBV5-1 and TRBJ2-1; TRBD1 matches 7 bases. Germline V gene sequence: CDR1 SGHRS, CDR2 YFSETQ. With V trimmed by 0 bases and J by 0 bases, 3 bases remained unmatched. The CDR3 loop spans 16 amino acids. The CDR3 nucleotides are TGCGCCAGCAGCTTGGAAGGGGGCTACTCCTACAATGAGCAGTTCTTC. Amino acid sequence: CASSLEGGYSYNEQFF.